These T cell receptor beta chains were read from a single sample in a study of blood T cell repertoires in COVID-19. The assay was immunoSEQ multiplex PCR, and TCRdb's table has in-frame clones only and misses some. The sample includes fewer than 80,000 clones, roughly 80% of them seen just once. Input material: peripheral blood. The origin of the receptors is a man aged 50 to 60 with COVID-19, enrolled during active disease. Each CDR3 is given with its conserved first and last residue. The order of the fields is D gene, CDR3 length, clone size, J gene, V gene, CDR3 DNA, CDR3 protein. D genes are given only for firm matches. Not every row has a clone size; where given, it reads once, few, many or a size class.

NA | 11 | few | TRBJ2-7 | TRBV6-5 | TGTGCCAGCAGTTCCAACTACGAGCAGTACTTC | CASSSNYEQYF
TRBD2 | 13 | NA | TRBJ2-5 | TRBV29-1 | TGCAGCGTTGCGGGGGGGGGACAAGAGACCCAGTACTTC | CSVAGGGQETQYF
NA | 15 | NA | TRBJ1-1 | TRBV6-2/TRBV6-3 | TGTGCCAGCAGTTACTCGAGCGGACTGAACACTGAAGCTTTCTTT | CASSYSSGLNTEAFF
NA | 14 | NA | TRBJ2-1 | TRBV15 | TGTGCCACCAGACCGCGGTTTTTCGGGGATGAGCAGTTCTTC | CATRPRFFGDEQFF
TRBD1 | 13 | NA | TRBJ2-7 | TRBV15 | TGTGCCACCAGACAGGGGAGCTCCTACGAGCAGTACTTC | CATRQGSSYEQYF
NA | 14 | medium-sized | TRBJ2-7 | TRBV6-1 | TGTGCCAGCAGTGAAGCGCTCAGGGACTGGGAGCAGTACTTC | CASSEALRDWEQYF
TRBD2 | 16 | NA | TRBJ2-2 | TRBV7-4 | TGTGCCAGCAGCCCTGGGGCGGGGGTAGGGACCGGGGAGCTGTTTTTT | CASSPGAGVGTGELFF
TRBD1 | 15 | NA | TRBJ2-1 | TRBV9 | TGTGCCAGCAGCGTAACAGGGGACTCCTACAATGAGCAGTTCTTC | CASSVTGDSYNEQFF
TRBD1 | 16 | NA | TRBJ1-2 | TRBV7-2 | TGTGCCAGCAGCTTGGGCGGGACAGGCTCTAACTATGGCTACACCTTC | CASSLGGTGSNYGYTF
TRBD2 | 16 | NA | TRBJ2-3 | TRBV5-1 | TGCGCCAGCAGCTTGGGAAGCGGGGGGGCCCAAGATACGCAGTATTTT | CASSLGSGGAQDTQYF
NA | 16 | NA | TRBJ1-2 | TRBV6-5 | TGTGCCAGCAGTTCTCCACTTCAGACAGCAACCTATGGCTACACCTTC | CASSSPLQTATYGYTF
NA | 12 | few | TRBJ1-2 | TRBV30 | TGTGCCTGGTTTCAGTTAAACTATGGCTACACCTTC | CAWFQLNYGYTF
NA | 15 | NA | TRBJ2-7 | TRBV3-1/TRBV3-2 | TGTGCCAGCAGTTCCAGACAGGCCCCCTCCTACGAGCAGTACTTC | CASSSRQAPSYEQYF
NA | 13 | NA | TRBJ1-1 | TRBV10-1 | TGCGCCATTCTGGCAGGAGGGAGGACTGAAGCTTTCTTT | CAILAGGRTEAFF
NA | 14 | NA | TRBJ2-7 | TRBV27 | TGTGCCAGCCACTATTCGGACAGACCCTACGAGCAGTACTTC | CASHYSDRPYEQYF
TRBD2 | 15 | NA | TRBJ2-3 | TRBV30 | TGTGCCTGGTCGCCTCTAGCGGGGGGCACAGATACGCAGTATTTT | CAWSPLAGGTDTQYF
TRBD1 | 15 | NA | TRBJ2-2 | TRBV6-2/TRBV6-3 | TGTGCCAGCAGTCTTGGGACAGGAAACACCGGGGAGCTGTTTTTT | CASSLGTGNTGELFF
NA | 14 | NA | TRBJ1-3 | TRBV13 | TGTGCCAGCAGCTTAGAGCCCGTGCGGAGCACCATATATTTT | CASSLEPVRSTIYF
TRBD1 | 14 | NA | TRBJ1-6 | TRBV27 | TGTGCCAGCAGTTTAACAGGGGGAGATTCACCCCTCCACTTT | CASSLTGGDSPLHF
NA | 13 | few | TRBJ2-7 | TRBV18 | TGTGCCAGCTCACGGGGGCGCTCGGACGAGCAGTACTTC | CASSRGRSDEQYF
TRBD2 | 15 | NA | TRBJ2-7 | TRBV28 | TGTGCCAGCAGTGTATTAGCGGGGGGGGCCTACGAGCAGTACTTC | CASSVLAGGAYEQYF
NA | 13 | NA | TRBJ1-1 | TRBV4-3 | TGCGCCAGCAGCCCACTGGGGCAGTTAGAAGCTTTCTTT | CASSPLGQLEAFF
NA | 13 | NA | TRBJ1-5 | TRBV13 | TGTGCCAGCAGCTCCACCCCGGATCAGCCCCAGCATTTT | CASSSTPDQPQHF